Shown below are 2 T cell receptor beta chains from a single sample sequenced in a study of neurological immune-mediated disorders (dated 2019 in TCRdb). Library generation was performed with 5' RACE. TCRdb names Illumina HiSeq 2500 as the instrument used. In-frame beta chains were kept once TCRdb had trimmed the public reads at Q25 with fastp and called clones with MiXCR. Here each entry gathers all rows of one CDR3 protein and keeps the most common genes and DNA. Within this sample are approximately 100,000 distinct CDR3 sequences, with around 3.5% of them counted one time only. Of the sample, less than 3% falls within the top ten clones. Input material: PBMCs. These receptors all stem from a woman aged 45-60 years with multiple sclerosis.

As regards this clonotype: A much larger clone differs from this one at a single base, so this may be a read error. The rearrangement uses TRBV5-1 and TRBJ2-3, with 8 bases identical to TRBD2. The CDR3 length is 15 residues. The J segment lost 3 bases and the V segment lost 5 bases, leaving 8 bases of the junction unmatched. Looked up from germline, CDR1 is SGHRS and CDR2 is YFSETQ. The CDR3 loop is CASSYGTSGTDTQYF. The CDR3 region has the DNA TGCGCCAGCAGTTACGGGACTAGTGGGACAGATACGCAGTATTTT.

This clonotype appeared many times. The chain is built from TRBV2 and TRBJ2-3; D ambiguous. CDR1 and CDR2 from the germline V gene are SNHLY and FYNNEI. Trimming cost V 3 bases and J 4 bases, with 5 bases left between them. The CDR3 runs 12 residues. The CDR3 DNA reads TGTGCCAGCAGTGAGGCGCCAGATACGCAGTATTTT. It codes for CASSEAPDTQYF.